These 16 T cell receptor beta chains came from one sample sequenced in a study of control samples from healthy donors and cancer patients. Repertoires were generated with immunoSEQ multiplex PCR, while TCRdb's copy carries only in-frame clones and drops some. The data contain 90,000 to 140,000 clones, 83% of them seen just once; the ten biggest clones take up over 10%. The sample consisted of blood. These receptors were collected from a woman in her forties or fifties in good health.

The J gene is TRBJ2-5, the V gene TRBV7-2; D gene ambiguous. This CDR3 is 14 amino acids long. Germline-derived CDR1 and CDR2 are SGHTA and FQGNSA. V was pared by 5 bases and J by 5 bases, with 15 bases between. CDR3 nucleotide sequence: TGTGCCAGCAGCACCGCTAGAGGTCTCGAGACCCAGTACTTC. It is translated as CASSTARGLETQYF.

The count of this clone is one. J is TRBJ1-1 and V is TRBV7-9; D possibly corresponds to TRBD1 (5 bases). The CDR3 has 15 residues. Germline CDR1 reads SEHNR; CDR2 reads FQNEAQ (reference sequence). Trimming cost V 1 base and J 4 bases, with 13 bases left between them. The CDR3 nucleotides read TGTGCCAGCAGCTTAGTTTCGGGGGAAGTCACTGAAGCTTTCTTT. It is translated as CASSLVSGEVTEAFF.

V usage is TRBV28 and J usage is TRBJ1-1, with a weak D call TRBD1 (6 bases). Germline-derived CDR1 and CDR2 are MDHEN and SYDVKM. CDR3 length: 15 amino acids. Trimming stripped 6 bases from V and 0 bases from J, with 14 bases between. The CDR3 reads CASSKGGAMNTEAFF. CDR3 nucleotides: TGTGCCAGCAGCAAGGGGGGGGCGATGAACACTGAAGCTTTCTTT.

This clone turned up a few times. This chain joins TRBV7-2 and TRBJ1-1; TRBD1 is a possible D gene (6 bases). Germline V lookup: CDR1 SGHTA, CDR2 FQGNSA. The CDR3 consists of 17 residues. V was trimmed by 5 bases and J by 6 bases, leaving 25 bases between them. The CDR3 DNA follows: TGTGCCAGCAGCCCGGGAAAGGGGGGGCGCGTTCTTTCTGAAGCTTTCTTT. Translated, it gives CASSPGKGGRVLSEAFF.

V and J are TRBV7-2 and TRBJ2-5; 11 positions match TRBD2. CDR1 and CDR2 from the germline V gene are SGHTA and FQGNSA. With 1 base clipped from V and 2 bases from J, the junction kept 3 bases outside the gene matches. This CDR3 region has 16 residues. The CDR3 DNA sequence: TGTGCCAGCAGCTTAGTTGGGACTAGCGGACAAGAGACCCAGTACTTC. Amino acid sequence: CASSLVGTSGQETQYF.

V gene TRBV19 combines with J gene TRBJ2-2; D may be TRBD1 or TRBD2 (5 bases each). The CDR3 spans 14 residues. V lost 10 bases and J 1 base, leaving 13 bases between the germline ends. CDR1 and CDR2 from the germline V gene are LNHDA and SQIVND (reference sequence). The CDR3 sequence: CATFGTENTGELFF. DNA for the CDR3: TGTGCCACCTTCGGGACGGAGAACACCGGGGAGCTGTTTTTT.

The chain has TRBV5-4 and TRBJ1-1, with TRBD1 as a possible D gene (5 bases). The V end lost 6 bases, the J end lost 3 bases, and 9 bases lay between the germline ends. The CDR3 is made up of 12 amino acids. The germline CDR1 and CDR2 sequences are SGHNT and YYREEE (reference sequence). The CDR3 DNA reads TGTGCCAGCACCAGGGCGGACACTGAAGCTTTCTTT. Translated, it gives CASTRADTEAFF.

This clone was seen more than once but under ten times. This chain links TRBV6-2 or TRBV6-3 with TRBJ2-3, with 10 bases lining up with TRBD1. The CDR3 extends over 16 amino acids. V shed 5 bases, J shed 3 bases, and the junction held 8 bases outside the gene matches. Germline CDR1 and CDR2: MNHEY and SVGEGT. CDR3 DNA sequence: TGTGCCAGCAGTACCCGAGGACAGGGGGGGACAGATACGCAGTATTTT. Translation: CASSTRGQGGTDTQYF.

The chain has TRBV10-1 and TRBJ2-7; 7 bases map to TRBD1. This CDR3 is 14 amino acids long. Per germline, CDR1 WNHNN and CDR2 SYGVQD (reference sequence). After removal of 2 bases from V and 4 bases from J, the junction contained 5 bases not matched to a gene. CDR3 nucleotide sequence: TGCGCCAGCAGTGAGCCGGGACAGTGGTACGAGCAGTACTTC. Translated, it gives CASSEPGQWYEQYF.

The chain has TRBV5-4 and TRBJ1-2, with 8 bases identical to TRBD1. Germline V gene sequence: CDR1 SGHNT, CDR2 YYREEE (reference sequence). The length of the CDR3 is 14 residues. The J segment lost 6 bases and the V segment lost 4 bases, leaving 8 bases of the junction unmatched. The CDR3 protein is CASSDRTGHHGYTF. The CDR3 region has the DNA TGTGCCAGCAGCGACCGGACAGGGCACCATGGCTACACCTTC.

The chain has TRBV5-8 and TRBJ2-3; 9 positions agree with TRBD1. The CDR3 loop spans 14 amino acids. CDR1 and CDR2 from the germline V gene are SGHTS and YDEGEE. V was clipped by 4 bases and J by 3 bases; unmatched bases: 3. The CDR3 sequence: CASSLDRGTDTQYF. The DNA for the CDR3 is TGTGCCAGCAGCCTGGACAGGGGAACAGATACGCAGTATTTT. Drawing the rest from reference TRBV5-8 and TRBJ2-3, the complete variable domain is EAGVTQSPTHLIKTRGQQATLRCSPISGHTSVYWYQQALGLGLQFLLWYDEGEERNRGNFPPRFSGRQFPNYSSELNVNALELEDSALYLCASSLDRGTDTQYFGPGTRLTVL.

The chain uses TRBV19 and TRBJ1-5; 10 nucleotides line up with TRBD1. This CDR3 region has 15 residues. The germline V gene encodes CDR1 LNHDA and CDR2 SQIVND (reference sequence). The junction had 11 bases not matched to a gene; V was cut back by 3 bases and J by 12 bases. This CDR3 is CASSMTGGPIFFQHF. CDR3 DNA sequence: TGTGCCAGTAGTATGACAGGGGGCCCGATCTTTTTCCAGCATTTT.

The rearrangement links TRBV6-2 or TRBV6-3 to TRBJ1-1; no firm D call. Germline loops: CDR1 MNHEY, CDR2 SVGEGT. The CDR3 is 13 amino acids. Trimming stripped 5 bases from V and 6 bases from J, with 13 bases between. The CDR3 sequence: CASSQKWSAEAFF. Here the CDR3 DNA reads TGTGCCAGCAGTCAAAAATGGAGCGCTGAAGCTTTCTTT.

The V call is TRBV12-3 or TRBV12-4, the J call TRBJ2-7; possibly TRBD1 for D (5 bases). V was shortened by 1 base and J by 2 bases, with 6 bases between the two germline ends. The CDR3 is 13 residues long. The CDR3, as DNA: TGTGCCAGCAGTTTAGTACAGGCCTACGAGCAGTACTTC. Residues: CASSLVQAYEQYF.

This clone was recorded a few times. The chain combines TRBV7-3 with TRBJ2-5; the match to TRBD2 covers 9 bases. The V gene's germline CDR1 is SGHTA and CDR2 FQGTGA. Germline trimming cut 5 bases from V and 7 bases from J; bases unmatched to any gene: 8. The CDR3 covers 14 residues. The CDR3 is CASSQSGGQGTQYF. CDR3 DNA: TGTGCCAGCAGCCAAAGCGGGGGGCAGGGGACCCAGTACTTC.

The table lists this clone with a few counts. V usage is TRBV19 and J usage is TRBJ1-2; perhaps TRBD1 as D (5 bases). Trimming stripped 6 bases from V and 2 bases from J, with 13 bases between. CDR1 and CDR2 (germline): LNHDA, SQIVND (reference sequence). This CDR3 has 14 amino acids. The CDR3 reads CASSHQAGNYGYTF. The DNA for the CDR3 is TGTGCCAGTAGCCACCAGGCAGGGAACTATGGCTACACCTTC.